Sequencing of this T cell receptor (beta chain) was carried out in a study of post-analysis software for immune sequencing data. Study-level findings and limits: F measure grouped same-batch samples tightly together. Patients showed TRBV5-6, TRBV5-1 and TRBV20-1 among roughly five TRBV segments more frequent than in controls.

Concerning this clonotype: Its antigen remains unknown.

The V gene lost 1 base and the J gene lost 5 bases, with 14 bases spanning the gap. This CDR3 has 14 amino acids. Per the germline V gene, CDR1 is DFQATT and CDR2 is SNEGSKA (reference sequence). The library was made from cDNA and included unique molecular identifiers. Each CDR3 protein gets one entry after TCRdb re-called the PCR reads with MiXCR. The sample carries roughly 600,000 distinct CDR3 sequences, 44% recorded once. Sequencing was performed on blood. The receptor comes from a girl aged 10 to 17 with multiple sclerosis. This chain links TRBV20-1 with TRBJ2-5; TRBD2 is a possible D gene (5 bases). The CDR3 nucleotides read TGCAGTGCTAGAGTGACGGGGAGTGCTGAGACCCAGTACTTC. Translation: CSARVTGSAETQYF.